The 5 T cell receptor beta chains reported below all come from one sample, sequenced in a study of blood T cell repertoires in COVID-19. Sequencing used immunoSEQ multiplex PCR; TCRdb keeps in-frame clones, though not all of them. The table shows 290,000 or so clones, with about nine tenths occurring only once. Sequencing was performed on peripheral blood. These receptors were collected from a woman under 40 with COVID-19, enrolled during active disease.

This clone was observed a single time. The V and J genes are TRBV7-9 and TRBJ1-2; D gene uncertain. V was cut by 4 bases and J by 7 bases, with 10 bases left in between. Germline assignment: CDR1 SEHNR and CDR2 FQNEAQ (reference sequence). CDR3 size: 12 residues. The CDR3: CASSSRDFGYTF. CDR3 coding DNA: TGTGCCAGCAGCTCGAGGGATTTTGGCTACACCTTC.

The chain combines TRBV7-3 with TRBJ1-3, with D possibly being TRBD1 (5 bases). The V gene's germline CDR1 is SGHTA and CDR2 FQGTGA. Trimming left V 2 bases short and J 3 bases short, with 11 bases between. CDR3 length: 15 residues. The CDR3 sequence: CASSLRGGYGNTIYF. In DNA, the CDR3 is TGTGCCAGCAGCTTACGCGGGGGGTATGGAAACACCATATATTTT.

CDR3 in amino acids: CASSPLGDRLNYEQYF. The CDR3, as DNA: TGTGCCAGCAGCCCATTAGGGGACAGGCTTAACTACGAGCAGTACTTC. The chain has TRBV27 and TRBJ2-7; 8 bases match TRBD1. V was clipped by 6 bases and J by 3 bases; unmatched bases: 13. CDR1 MNHEY and CDR2 SMNVEV come from the germline V gene (reference sequence). This CDR3 region has 16 residues.

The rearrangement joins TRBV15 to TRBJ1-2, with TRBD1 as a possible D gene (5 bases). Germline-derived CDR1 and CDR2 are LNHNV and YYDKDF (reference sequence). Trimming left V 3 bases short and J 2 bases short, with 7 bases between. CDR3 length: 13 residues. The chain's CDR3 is CATSRAGNYGYTF. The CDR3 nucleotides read TGTGCCACCAGCAGGGCAGGGAACTATGGCTACACCTTC.

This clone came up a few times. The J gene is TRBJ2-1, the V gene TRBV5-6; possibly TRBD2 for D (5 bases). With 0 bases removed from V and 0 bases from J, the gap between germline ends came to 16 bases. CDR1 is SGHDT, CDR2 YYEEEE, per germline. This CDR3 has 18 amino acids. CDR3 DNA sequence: TGTGCCAGCAGCTTGGGAACTGGGAGCTTCAACTCCTACAATGAGCAGTTCTTC. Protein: CASSLGTGSFNSYNEQFF.